The entry below describes one TCR beta chain. Its antigen is not identified. Data came from immunoSEQ multiplex PCR; TCRdb stores just in-frame clones and leaves some out. The sample consists of roughly 58,000 clones, about nine tenths of them appearing once. The germline CDR1 and CDR2 sequences are LNHDA and SQIVND (reference sequence). The CDR3 is 14 amino acids. V dropped 1 base and J dropped 4 bases, with 8 bases sitting between them. This sample was included in a study of lymphopenia after photon versus proton radiotherapy. General study points: Better survival with proton therapy was suggested as possible, not demonstrated. Proton therapy kept repertoires fairly stable, unlike photons, which gained effector/memory cells.

The clonotype was recovered from a man older than 75 with esophageal cancer. V gene TRBV19 combines with J gene TRBJ2-1, with D unresolved. The specimen comprised peripheral blood, sampled from a patient treated with proton-based radiotherapy. The CDR3 reads CASSIVGSYNEQFF. CDR3 sequence (DNA): TGTGCCAGTAGTATAGTTGGCAGTTACAATGAGCAGTTCTTC. Full variable domain (missing parts from reference TRBV19 and TRBJ2-1): DGGITQSPKYLFRKEGQNVTLSCEQNLNHDAMYWYRQDPGQGLRLIYYSQIVNDFQKGDIAEGYSVSREKKESFPLTVTSAQKNPTAFYLCASSIVGSYNEQFFGPGTRLTVL.